This paragraph reports one T cell receptor (beta chain). The specificity of this receptor is unknown. Per-base quality was not reported, and no clone a single base away is much larger than it. Trimmed from V: 3 bases; trimmed from J: 5 bases; junction bases lacking a gene match: 10. The CDR3 holds 15 amino acids from the cysteine to the phenylalanine. The sequence is cut down to CDR3 DNA, 45 bases in frame from base 1. Per the germline V gene, SGDLS is the CDR1 and YYNGEE is the CDR2. TCR CDR3 regions were amplified from genomic DNA by multiplex PCR using the deep immunoSEQ assay. Extracted genomic DNA from each cell subset was spread evenly across all wells of several immunoSEQ 96-well plates, with each plate serving as a replicate. For sorted subsets, each replicate PCR was loaded with around 220 ng genomic DNA, equivalent to 32,000 or so T cell genomes. Purified libraries were measured with a Qubit 3.0 fluorometer, size-checked on a Bioanalyzer 2100, and measured again with the KAPA Library Quantification kit. Every immunoSEQ 96-well plate was sequenced on a separate single-read 150-cycle Illumina NextSeq 550 flow cell. The authors' pipeline ran thus. Because the immunoSEQ output held only junctional sequences and lacked quality scores, the filtering could not match the filtering applied to full-length reads. Sequences were annotated with PyIR, a Python wrapper for IgBLAST v1.9, using IMGT germline references to assign V/J genes and CDR3. Reads were removed for weak V/J assignments (E-value above 1e-6), missing CDR3, stop codons, out-of-frame junctions, or ambiguous translated residues. V3J clonotypes were defined as sequences sharing an identical inferred V gene, J gene, and CDR3 amino acid sequence. Percentage overlap between repertoires was calculated by dividing the number of shared unique clonotypes by the size of the smaller repertoire. Three approaches were used to assess repertoire richness: RTK rarefaction, the Chao1 estimator, and Recon v2.1 estimates of unobserved clonotypes. For all TCRbeta clonotypes obtained by the gDNA method from a few donors, generation probabilities were computed with OLGA. The immuneACCESS repertoire file appears here via TCRdb, limited to in-frame rearrangements. These files lack a portion of the clones; in checked studies, under half of the deficit traces to unresolved V genes, and the cause of the others is not known. V, J and clone size derive from that table, while D and trimming were established from the DNA sequence. The sample includes around 2.5 million clones, with approximately 93% observed a single time. The top ten clones comprise more than 0.35% of the sample.

The donors were healthy, HIV-negative adults with no recently reported acute infections or vaccinations. All donors were Caucasian adults living in Nashville, Tennessee, USA. CD4+ T cells were enriched by magnetic negative selection; naive cells were then positively selected on CD45RA, and the negative fraction formed the memory subset. Blood was obtained by leukapheresis, after which PBMCs were separated by Ficoll-Histopaque density gradient centrifugation and cryopreserved in liquid nitrogen vapor phase. Analytical flow cytometry was used to check the purity and quantity of each magnetically sorted T cell population. From each sorted fraction, genomic DNA was isolated and quantified by UV absorbance on a Nanodrop 2000c. The sample belongs to a study of shared clonotypes between healthy human individuals (dated by TCRdb to about 2020). About the investigation overall: The cohort included three men and a couple of women between 18 and 49 years of age. Different laboratories and diverse techniques were used to prepare libraries and sequence TCR repertoires, to increase sequencing depth and limit assay-specific biases. For each donor, CD4 naive and CD4 memory were each run on three plates, CD8 naive on two plates, and CD8 memory on one plate. Between about 0.8 and 9.5 billion PBMCs per donor were obtained by leukapheresis. Blood TCR repertoires of roughly five healthy adults were deeply sequenced to estimate repertoire size and the extent of clonotype sharing between individuals. The paper as a whole reports these results and caveats: Sampling was limited to blood, and TCR repertoires in tissue likely differ from TCR repertoires in blood. When several donors were compared, the shared fraction of clonotypes was 5% to 6.5% for naive CD4, approximately 3.5% for naive CD8, 2.3% for memory CD4, and less than 0.45% for memory CD8. Pairwise subsampling led to the expectation that sequencing depth would affect the degree of clonotype sharing among donors. Because the study included only a small number of donors, the genetic and exposure-history diversity represented was limited. Naive subsets generally had larger estimated clonotype richness than memory subsets. Clonotypes shared by all four sorted-subset donors showed higher generation probabilities than non-shared clonotypes. Even with the large sequencing depth, rarefaction of the sorted-subset datasets indicated that sequencing was incomplete.

The material sequenced was naive CD4+ T cells from PBMCs. The cell subset or site label here, explained by the study, means: CD45RA+ positively selected. The TCR originated in a young man in good health. Some clones in this sample may be carry-over from other donors' samples. The chain is made from TRBV9 and TRBJ1-1; 7 of the junction bases match TRBD1. The bases are TGTGCCAGCAGCGCCGGGACAGTTTACCGAACTGAAGCTTTCTTT. This sequence encodes CASSAGTVYRTEAFF. The full variable domain, with segments outside the CDR3 supplied by the reference TRBV9 and TRBJ1-1 proteins, appears as DSGVTQTPKHLITATGQRVTLRCSPRSGDLSVYWYQQSLDQGLQFLIQYYNGEERAKGNILERFSAQQFPDLHSELNLSSLELGDSALYFCASSAGTVYRTEAFFGQGTRLTVV.